This TCR beta chain was observed in a study of T cells in Graves' hyperthyroidism and ophthalmopathy. Study findings and constraints: Clonotypes that were expanded in thyroid above 0.001 mostly appeared in blood too. The model's output predicted ophthalmopathy at a median of about 6.5 months prior to onset.

Preceding any ophthalmopathy symptoms, the blood sample dates from first hyperthyroidism diagnosis. The table lists this clonotype with many counts. Its target is unknown. The TCR beta CDR3 regions underwent amplification using RNA transcripts as the source. TCR CDR3 regions were first amplified by RT-PCR with HTBI primers. MiXCR was run by TCRdb on the multiplex PCR reads, yielding one entry per CDR3 protein. The table lists around 240,000 distinct CDR3 sequences, about 15% of them singletons. This CDR3 is built from 13 residues. Germline CDR1 reads SGHAT; CDR2 reads FQNNGV. Trimming pared 3 bases from V and 5 bases from J, leaving 10 bases between.

This chain uses TRBV11-2 with TRBJ2-5, with D unresolved. The material sequenced was blood. This receptor was taken from a middle-aged woman with Graves' hyperthyroidism that later progressed to Graves' ophthalmopathy. The CDR3 DNA is TGTGCCAGCAGCTTCACCAGCCCCGAGACCCAGTACTTC. This sequence encodes CASSFTSPETQYF.